These 5 T cell receptor beta chains were sequenced from one sample in a study of T-cell reconstitution after alpha-beta-depleted transplantation in children listed by TCRdb under 2016. Reading the label with the study, this specimen's time point is: day 60 (about 2 months) after transplantation. The treatment or condition label corresponds to: allogeneic hematopoietic cell transplantation with graft depleted of TCRalphabeta T cells and CD19 B cells. Receptors were amplified or captured by PCR. The sequencing machine was an Illumina HiSeq 2500. TCR libraries were prepared with molecular barcoding, using unique molecular identifiers to normalize TCRbeta repertoire quantification. Using fastp at Q25 and MiXCR, TCRdb reprocessed the public reads and kept productive beta chains. Each CDR3 protein gets just one entry, which takes the most common genes and DNA from the rows behind it. This sample is represented by over 90,000 distinct CDR3 sequences; less than 6% of them were singletons. The ten largest account for about 6% of the sample.

The starting material was PBMCs, mostly from graft donor cells, obtained 60 days after TCRalphabeta/CD19-depleted stem cell transplant. The receptor set was obtained from a female patient aged 2 to 10 who had a stem cell transplant for Fanconi anemia, so the T cells may come from the graft donor.

This clonotype was detected ten times or more. The V call is TRBV25-1, the J call TRBJ2-3; 7 bases match TRBD1. The CDR3 length is 15 residues. The junction had 7 bases not matched to a gene; V was cut back by 4 bases and J by 3 bases. Germline V gives CDR1 MGHDK, CDR2 SYGVNS. The CDR3 is CASSVATGWTDTQYF. The CDR3 DNA reads as TGTGCCAGCAGTGTCGCGACAGGGTGGACAGATACGCAGTATTTT.

This clonotype was recorded at least ten times. The chain combines TRBV12-3 or TRBV12-4 with TRBJ2-7; perhaps TRBD1 as D (5 bases). CDR3 length: 14 amino acids. Trimming took 7 bases from V and 5 from J, leaving 18 bases between them. The CDR3 DNA reads as TGTGCCAGCACCCCAGGGCTCCCCCCTCACGAGCAGTACTTC. Residues: CASTPGLPPHEQYF.

This clonotype has more than one count but fewer than ten. The rearrangement joins TRBV6-1 to TRBJ2-3; D is perhaps TRBD1 or TRBD2 (6 bases each). The CDR3 consists of 15 residues. V was shortened by 6 bases and J by 2 bases, with 15 bases between the two germline ends. Per germline, CDR1 MNHNS and CDR2 SASEGT. The CDR3 nucleotides are TGTGCCAGCAGCCCACAGGGACTCGCCACAGATACGCAGTATTTT. Translated: CASSPQGLATDTQYF.

This sequence joins TRBV28 and TRBJ2-5; 7 nucleotides agree with TRBD1. The CDR3 covers 15 residues. J gave up 3 bases and V 2 bases, and 6 bases lay outside the gene matches. Germline V gene data show CDR1 as MDHEN and CDR2 as SYDVKM. The CDR3 spells CASSLGGTGEETQYF. CDR3 sequence (DNA): TGTGCCAGCAGTTTAGGGGGTACAGGGGAAGAGACCCAGTACTTC.

In its sample, this clonotype was seen a few times. In DNA, the CDR3 is TGTGCCAGCAGCTTAGGACGGTTGCCCTCCGAGCAGTACTTC. Translated, it gives CASSLGRLPSEQYF. This chain links TRBV7-8 with TRBJ2-7; D is unresolved. V was shortened by 1 base and J by 6 bases, with 13 bases between the two germline ends. Germline V gene lookup returns CDR1 SGHVS and CDR2 FQNEAQ. CDR3 length: 14 amino acids. The full variable domain, rest sourced from reference TRBV7-8 and TRBJ2-7, is GAGVSQSPRYKVAKRGQDVALRCDPISGHVSLFWYQQALGQGPEFLTYFQNEAQLDKSGLPSDRFFAERPEGSVSTLKIQRTQQEDSAVYLCASSLGRLPSEQYFGPGTRLTVT.